A selection of T cell receptor beta chains follows, all from one sample in a study of cytomegalovirus exposure and HLA in healthy donors. The table came from immunoSEQ multiplex PCR; TCRdb's copy has only in-frame clones and leaves some out. The table includes some 150,000 clones, 75% to 85% detected once. The sequencing input was PBMCs. The receptor set was obtained from a man in his fifties or sixties in good health and CMV-seropositive. CDR3s include the opening cysteine and the closing phenylalanine or tryptophan. The D gene is left open where the match is weak. Clone size is given for some rows only: seen once, a few or many times, or a class if the clone is expanded.

J	V	size	D	CDR3	DNA
TRBJ2-3	TRBV27	once	TRBD2	CASSLTSGSSYTQYF	TGTGCCAGCAGTTTGACTAGCGGGAGCAGCTATACGCAGTATTTT
TRBJ2-3	TRBV11-2	.	.	CASTFSGSSTDTQYF	TGTGCCAGCACCTTTAGCGGTTCTAGCACAGATACGCAGTATTTT
TRBJ1-1	TRBV5-4	.	.	CARQQDLNTEAFF	TGTGCCAGGCAACAGGACCTGAACACTGAAGCTTTCTTT
TRBJ2-1	TRBV10-3	.	TRBD2	CATLAGEKQFF	TGTGCCACCTTAGCGGGAGAGAAGCAGTTCTTC
TRBJ2-7	TRBV6-5	.	.	CASTGRGEQYF	TGTGCCAGCACCGGTAGGGGGGAGCAGTACTTC
TRBJ2-1	TRBV7-7	few	.	CASSLARLPNEQFF	TGTGCTAGCAGCTTAGCGCGCCTACCCAATGAGCAGTTCTTC
TRBJ2-3	TRBV19	.	.	CASRGSGETTDTQYF	TGTGCCAGTAGAGGTAGTGGGGAGACCACAGATACGCAGTATTTT
TRBJ2-5	TRBV5-4	.	TRBD1	CAIRQGEETQYF	TGTGCCATTCGGCAGGGGGAAGAGACCCAGTACTTC
TRBJ1-1	TRBV19	.	TRBD1	CASRNRGVNTEAFF	TGTGCCAGTAGAAACAGGGGAGTGAACACTGAAGCTTTCTTT
TRBJ2-2	TRBV5-1	.	.	CASSSKGETGELFF	TGCGCCAGCAGTTCCAAGGGGGAAACCGGGGAGCTGTTTTTT
TRBJ2-7	TRBV10-3	.	.	CATLGSYEQYF	TGTGCCACCCTGGGCAGCTACGAGCAGTACTTC
TRBJ2-7	TRBV6-1	.	TRBD1	CASSQTGVDEQYF	TGTGCCAGCAGCCAGACAGGGGTTGACGAGCAGTACTTC
TRBJ1-2	TRBV28	.	TRBD1	CASSVASTGGRGYTF	TGTGCCAGCAGTGTGGCATCGACAGGGGGGAGAGGCTACACCTTC
TRBJ1-3	TRBV27	.	TRBD1	CASSLSPGTGRNTIYF	TGTGCCAGCAGTTTATCCCCCGGGACAGGGAGAAACACCATATATTTT
TRBJ2-7	TRBV30	once	TRBD2	CAWETSGISSYEQYF	TGTGCCTGGGAAACTAGCGGGATCAGCTCCTACGAGCAGTACTTC
TRBJ2-5	TRBV10-3	.	.	CAISESGGVQETQYF	TGTGCCATCAGTGAGTCGGGAGGAGTCCAAGAGACCCAGTACTTC
TRBJ2-7	TRBV28	.	TRBD2	CATRGLAGPYEQYF	TGTGCCACCAGGGGACTAGCGGGACCCTACGAGCAGTACTTC